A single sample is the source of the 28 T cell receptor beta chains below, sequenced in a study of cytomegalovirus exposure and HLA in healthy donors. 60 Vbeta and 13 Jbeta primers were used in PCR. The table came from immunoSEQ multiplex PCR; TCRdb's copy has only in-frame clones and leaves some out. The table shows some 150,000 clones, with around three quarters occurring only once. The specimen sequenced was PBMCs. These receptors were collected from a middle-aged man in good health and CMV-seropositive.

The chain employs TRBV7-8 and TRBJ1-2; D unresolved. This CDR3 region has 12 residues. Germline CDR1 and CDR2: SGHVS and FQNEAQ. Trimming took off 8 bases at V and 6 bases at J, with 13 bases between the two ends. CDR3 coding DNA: TGTGCCAGCCGCGGGGATTTGGATGGCTACACCTTC. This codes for CASRGDLDGYTF.

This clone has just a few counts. CDR3 nucleotide sequence: TGTGCCAGCAGCGACAGGGTGGCCAATCAGCCCCAGCATTTT. This sequence encodes CASSDRVANQPQHF. The chain links TRBV7-9 to TRBJ1-5; the match to TRBD1 covers 7 bases. From germline, CDR1 is SEHNR and CDR2 FQNEAQ (reference sequence). The V segment lost 5 bases and the J segment 3 bases; nucleotides outside the gene matches: 4. This CDR3 has 14 amino acids.

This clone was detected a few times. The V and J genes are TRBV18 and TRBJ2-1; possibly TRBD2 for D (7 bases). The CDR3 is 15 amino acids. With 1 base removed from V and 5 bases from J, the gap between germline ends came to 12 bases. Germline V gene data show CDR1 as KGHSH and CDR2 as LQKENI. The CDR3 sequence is CASSPRGREHNEQFF. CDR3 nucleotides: TGTGCCAGCTCACCACGGGGGCGGGAGCACAATGAGCAGTTCTTC.

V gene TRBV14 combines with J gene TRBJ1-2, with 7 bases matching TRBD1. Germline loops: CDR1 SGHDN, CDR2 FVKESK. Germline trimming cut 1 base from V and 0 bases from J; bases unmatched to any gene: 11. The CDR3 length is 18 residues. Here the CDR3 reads CASSQARDSLRPNYGYTF. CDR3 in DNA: TGTGCCAGCAGCCAAGCTAGGGACAGCCTGCGACCTAACTATGGCTACACCTTC. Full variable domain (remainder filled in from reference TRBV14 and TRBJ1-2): EAGVTQFPSHSVIEKGQTVTLRCDPISGHDNLYWYRRVMGKEIKFLLHFVKESKQDESGMPNNRFLAERTGGTYSTLKVQPAELEDSGVYFCASSQARDSLRPNYGYTFGSGTRLTVV.

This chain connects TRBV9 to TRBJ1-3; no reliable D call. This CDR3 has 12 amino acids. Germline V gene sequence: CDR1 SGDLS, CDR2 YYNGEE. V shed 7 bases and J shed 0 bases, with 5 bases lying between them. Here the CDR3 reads CASGHSGNTIYF. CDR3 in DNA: TGTGCCAGCGGGCACTCTGGAAACACCATATATTTT.

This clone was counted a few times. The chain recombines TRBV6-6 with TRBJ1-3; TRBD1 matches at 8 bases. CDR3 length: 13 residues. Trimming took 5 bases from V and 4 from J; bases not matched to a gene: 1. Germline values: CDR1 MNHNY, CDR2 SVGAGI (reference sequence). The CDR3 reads CASSPGGGNTIYF. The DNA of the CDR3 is TGTGCCAGCAGTCCAGGGGGCGGAAACACCATATATTTT.

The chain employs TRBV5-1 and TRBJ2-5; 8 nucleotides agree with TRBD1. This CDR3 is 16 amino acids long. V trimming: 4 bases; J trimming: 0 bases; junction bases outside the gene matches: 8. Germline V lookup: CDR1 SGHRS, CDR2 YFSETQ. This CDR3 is CASSPGTGGYQETQYF. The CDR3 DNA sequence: TGCGCCAGCAGCCCGGGGACAGGCGGTTACCAAGAGACCCAGTACTTC. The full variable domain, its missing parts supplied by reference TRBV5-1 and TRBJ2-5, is KAGVTQTPRYLIKTRGQQVTLSCSPISGHRSVSWYQQTPGQGLQFLFEYFSETQRNKGNFPGRFSGRQFSNSRSEMNVSTLELGDSALYLCASSPGTGGYQETQYFGPGTRLLVL.

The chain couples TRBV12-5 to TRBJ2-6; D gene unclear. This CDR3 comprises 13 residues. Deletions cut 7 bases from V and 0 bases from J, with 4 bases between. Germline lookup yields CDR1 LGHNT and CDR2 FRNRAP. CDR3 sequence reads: CASALSGANVLTF. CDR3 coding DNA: TGTGCTAGTGCTCTCTCTGGGGCCAACGTCCTGACTTTC.

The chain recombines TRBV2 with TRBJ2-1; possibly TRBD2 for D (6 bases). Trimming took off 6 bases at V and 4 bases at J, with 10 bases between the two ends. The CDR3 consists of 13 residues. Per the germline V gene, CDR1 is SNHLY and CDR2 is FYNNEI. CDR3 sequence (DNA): TGTGCCAGCAGGCCGGACTATTACAATGAGCAGTTCTTC. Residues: CASRPDYYNEQFF.

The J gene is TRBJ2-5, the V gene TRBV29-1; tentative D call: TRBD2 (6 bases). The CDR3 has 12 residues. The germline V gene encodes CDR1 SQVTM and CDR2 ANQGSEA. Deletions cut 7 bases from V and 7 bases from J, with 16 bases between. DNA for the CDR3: TGCAGCGGTGGGACGGGGGAAGGGACCCAGTACTTC. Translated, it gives CSGGTGEGTQYF.

The CDR3 region is CASSLDGGGTEAFF. CDR3 DNA sequence: TGCGCCAGCAGCTTGGACGGGGGGGGTACTGAAGCTTTCTTT. This chain joins TRBV5-1 and TRBJ1-1; possible D gene TRBD1, 5 bases. The CDR3 is made up of 14 amino acids. Germline-derived CDR1 and CDR2 are SGHRS and YFSETQ. V was shortened by 0 bases and J by 5 bases, with 11 bases between the two germline ends.

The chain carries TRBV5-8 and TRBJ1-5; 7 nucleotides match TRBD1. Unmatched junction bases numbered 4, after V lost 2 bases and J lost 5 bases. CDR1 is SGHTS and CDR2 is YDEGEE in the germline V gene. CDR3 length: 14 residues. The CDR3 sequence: CASSLGGAYQPQHF. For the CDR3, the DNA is TGTGCCAGCAGCTTAGGGGGCGCGTATCAGCCCCAGCATTTT. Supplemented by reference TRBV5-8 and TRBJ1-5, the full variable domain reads EAGVTQSPTHLIKTRGQQATLRCSPISGHTSVYWYQQALGLGLQFLLWYDEGEERNRGNFPPRFSGRQFPNYSSELNVNALELEDSALYLCASSLGGAYQPQHFGDGTRLSIL.

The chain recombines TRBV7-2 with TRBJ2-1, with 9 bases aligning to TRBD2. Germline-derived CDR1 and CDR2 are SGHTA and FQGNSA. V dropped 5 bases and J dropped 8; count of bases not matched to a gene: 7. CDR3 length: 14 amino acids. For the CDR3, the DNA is TGTGCCAGCAGCCGCGGATCTAGCGGGGATGAGCAGTTCTTC. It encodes CASSRGSSGDEQFF.

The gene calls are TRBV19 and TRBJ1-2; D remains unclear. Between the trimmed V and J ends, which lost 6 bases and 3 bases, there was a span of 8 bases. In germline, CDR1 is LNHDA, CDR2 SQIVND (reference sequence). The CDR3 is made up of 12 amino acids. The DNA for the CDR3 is TGTGCCAGTAGACGGGGATACTATGGCTACACCTTC. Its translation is CASRRGYYGYTF.

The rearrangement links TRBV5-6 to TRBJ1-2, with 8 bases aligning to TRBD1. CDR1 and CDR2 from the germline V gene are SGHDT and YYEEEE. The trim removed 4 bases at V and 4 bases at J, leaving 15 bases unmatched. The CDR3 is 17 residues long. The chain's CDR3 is CASSPRTGLRAGYGYTF. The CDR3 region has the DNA TGTGCCAGCAGCCCGAGGACAGGGCTGAGGGCGGGCTATGGCTACACCTTC.

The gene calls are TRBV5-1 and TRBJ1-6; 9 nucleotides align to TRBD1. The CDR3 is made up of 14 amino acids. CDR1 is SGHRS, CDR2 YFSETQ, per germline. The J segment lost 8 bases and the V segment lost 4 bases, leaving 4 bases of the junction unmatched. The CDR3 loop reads CASSPRDRDSPLHF. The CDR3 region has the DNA TGCGCCAGCAGCCCCCGGGACAGGGATTCACCCCTCCACTTT.

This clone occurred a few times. This CDR3 reads CASSSGQSQPQHF. CDR3 coding DNA: TGTGCCAGCAGCTCCGGACAGAGTCAGCCCCAGCATTTT. The genes are TRBV7-9 and TRBJ1-5; possibly TRBD1 for D (6 bases). The CDR3 length is 13 residues. Germline V gene data show CDR1 as SEHNR and CDR2 as FQNEAQ (reference sequence). The V gene lost 4 bases and the J gene lost 6 bases, with 10 bases spanning the gap.

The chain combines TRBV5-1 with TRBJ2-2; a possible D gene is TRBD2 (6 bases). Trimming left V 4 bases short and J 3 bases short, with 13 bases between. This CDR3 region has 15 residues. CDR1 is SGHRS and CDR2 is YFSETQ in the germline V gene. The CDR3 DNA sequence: TGCGCCAGCAGCCCTTCGGGAGTTTACACCGGGGAGCTGTTTTTT. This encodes CASSPSGVYTGELFF.

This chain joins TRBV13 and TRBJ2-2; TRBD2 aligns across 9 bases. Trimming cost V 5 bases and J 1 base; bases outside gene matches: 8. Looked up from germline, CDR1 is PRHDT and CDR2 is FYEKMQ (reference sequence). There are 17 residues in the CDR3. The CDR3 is CASSNSGSAGNTGELFF. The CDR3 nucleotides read TGTGCCAGCAGCAATAGCGGGAGTGCCGGGAACACCGGGGAGCTGTTTTTT.

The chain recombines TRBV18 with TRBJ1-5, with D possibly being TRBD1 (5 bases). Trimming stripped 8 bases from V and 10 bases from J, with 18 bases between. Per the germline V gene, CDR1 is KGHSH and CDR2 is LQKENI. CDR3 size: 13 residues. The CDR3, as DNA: TGTGCCAGCCGCAGTGGGGCCGCTTTTCCCCAGCATTTT. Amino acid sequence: CASRSGAAFPQHF.

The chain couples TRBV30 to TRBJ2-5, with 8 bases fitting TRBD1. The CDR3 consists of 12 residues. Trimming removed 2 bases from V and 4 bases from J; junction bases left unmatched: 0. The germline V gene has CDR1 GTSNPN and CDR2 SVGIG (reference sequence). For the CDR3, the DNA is TGTGCCTGGAGTACAGGGGGAGAGACCCAGTACTTC. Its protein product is CAWSTGGETQYF.

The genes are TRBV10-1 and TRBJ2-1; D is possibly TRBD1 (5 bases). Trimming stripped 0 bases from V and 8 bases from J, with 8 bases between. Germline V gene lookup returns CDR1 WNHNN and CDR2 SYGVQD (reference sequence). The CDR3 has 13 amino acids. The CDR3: CASSESLGDEQFF. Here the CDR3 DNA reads TGCGCCAGCAGTGAGTCTTTAGGGGATGAGCAGTTCTTC.

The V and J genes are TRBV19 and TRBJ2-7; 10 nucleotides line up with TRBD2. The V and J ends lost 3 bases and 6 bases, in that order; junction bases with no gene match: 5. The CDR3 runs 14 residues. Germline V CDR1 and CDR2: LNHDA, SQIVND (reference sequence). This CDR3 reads CASSIPSGSSEQYF. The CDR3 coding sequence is TGTGCCAGTAGTATCCCTAGCGGGAGTAGCGAGCAGTACTTC.

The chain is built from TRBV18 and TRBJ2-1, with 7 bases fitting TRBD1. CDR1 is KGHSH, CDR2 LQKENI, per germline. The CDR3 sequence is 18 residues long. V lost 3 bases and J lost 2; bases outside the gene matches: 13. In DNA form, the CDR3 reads TGTGCCAGCTCACCTATCCCAGCCGGGACAGTTGCCTACAATGAGCAGTTCTTC. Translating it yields CASSPIPAGTVAYNEQFF.

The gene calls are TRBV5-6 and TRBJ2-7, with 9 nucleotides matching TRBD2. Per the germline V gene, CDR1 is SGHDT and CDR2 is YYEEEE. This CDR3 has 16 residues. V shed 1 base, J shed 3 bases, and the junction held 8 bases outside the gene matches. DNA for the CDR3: TGTGCCAGCAGCTTGTTTCGAGCGGGAGGACTCTACGAGCAGTACTTC. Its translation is CASSLFRAGGLYEQYF.

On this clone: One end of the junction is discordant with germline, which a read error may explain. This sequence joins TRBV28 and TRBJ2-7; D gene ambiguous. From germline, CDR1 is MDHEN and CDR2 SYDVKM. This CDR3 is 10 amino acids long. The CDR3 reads CASTGYGQYF. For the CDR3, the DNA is TGTGCCAGCACAGGCTACGGGCAGTACTTC. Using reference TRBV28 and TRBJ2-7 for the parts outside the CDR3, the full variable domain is DVKVTQSSRYLVKRTGEKVFLECVQDMDHENMFWYRQDPGLGLRLIYFSYDVKMKEKGDIPEGYSVSREKKERFSLILESASTNQTSMYLCASTGYGQYFGPGTRLTVT.

The DNA of the CDR3 is TGTGCCAGCAGCGTAGCGGGAGGACAAGAGACCCAGTACTTC. Translating it yields CASSVAGGQETQYF. The chain joins TRBV9 to TRBJ2-5; 7 bases agree with TRBD2. The length of the CDR3 is 14 residues. J was trimmed by 2 bases and V by 0 bases; bases with no gene match: 1. Germline V CDR1 and CDR2: SGDLS, YYNGEE. Based on the CDR3 plus reference TRBV9 and TRBJ2-5, the full variable domain is DSGVTQTPKHLITATGQRVTLRCSPRSGDLSVYWYQQSLDQGLQFLIQYYNGEERAKGNILERFSAQQFPDLHSELNLSSLELGDSALYFCASSVAGGQETQYFGPGTRLLVL.

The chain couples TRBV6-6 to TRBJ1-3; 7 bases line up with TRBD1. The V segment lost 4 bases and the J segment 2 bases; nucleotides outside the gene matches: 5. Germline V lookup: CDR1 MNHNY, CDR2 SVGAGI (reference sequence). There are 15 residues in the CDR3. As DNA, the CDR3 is TGTGCCAGCAGTTTCCAGGGGGAGCCTGGAAACACCATATATTTT. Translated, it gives CASSFQGEPGNTIYF.